A selection of T cell receptor beta chains follows, all from one sample in a study of regulatory T cells in long-lasting Graves disease. One entry per CDR3 protein results from TCRdb running MiXCR on the multiplex PCR reads. The data show approximately 540,000 distinct CDR3 sequences, approximately 12% seen once. These data are also associated with another study on T cells in Graves' hyperthyroidism and ophthalmopathy.

The sample in question was peripheral blood mononuclear cells (PBMCs), obtained at new diagnosis, from a patient treated with antithyroid drugs. The receptors were sampled from a woman aged 25 to 39 with Graves disease. Each CDR3 is given with its conserved first and last residue. D genes are given only for firm matches. Clone size is stated in some rows and not others, as once, few, many or a class when expanded.

V: TRBV5-4
size: many
J: TRBJ1-1
D: NA
DNA: TGTGCCAGCAGCTTGCAGCACACTGAAGCTTTCTTT
CDR3: CASSLQHTEAFF

V: TRBV11-2
size: many
J: TRBJ2-1
D: NA
DNA: TGTGCCAGCACCCGACAGGTCTACAATGAGCAGTTCTTC
CDR3: CASTRQVYNEQFF

V: TRBV3-1
size: many
J: TRBJ1-5
D: NA
DNA: TGTGCCAGCAGCCAAGATTTGGGCAATCAGCCCCAGCATTTT
CDR3: CASSQDLGNQPQHF

V: TRBV5-6
size: NA
J: TRBJ2-1
D: TRBD2
DNA: TGTGCCAGCAGCGCCGGACTAGCGGGATCCTACAATGAGCAGTTCTTC
CDR3: CASSAGLAGSYNEQFF

V: TRBV6-5
size: NA
J: TRBJ1-4
D: NA
DNA: TGTGCCAGCAGTTACTCGATGAGAGGTTTTCTCGGTCAGAATGAAAAACTGTTTTTT
CDR3: CASSYSMRGFLGQNEKLFF

V: TRBV5-1
size: NA
J: TRBJ2-2
D: TRBD1
DNA: TGCGCCAGCAGCGTGGGACAGGGTCGGACCGGGGAGCTGTTTTTT
CDR3: CASSVGQGRTGELFF

V: TRBV13
size: many
J: TRBJ2-3
D: TRBD2
DNA: TGTGCCAGCAGGACCTGGACTAGCGACACAGATACGCAGTATTTT
CDR3: CASRTWTSDTDTQYF

V: TRBV5-1
size: few
J: TRBJ2-7
D: NA
DNA: TGCGCCAGCAGCGTCACCCCGGACGGCCTATACGAGCAGTACTTC
CDR3: CASSVTPDGLYEQYF

V: TRBV2
size: many
J: TRBJ2-7
D: NA
DNA: TGTGCCAGCAGTGCCGGGATACGCTACGAGCAGTACTTC
CDR3: CASSAGIRYEQYF

V: TRBV2
size: many
J: TRBJ2-7
D: NA
DNA: TGTGCCAGCAGTGAAGGTATTGGGCAGGAGGCCTACGAGCAGTACTTC
CDR3: CASSEGIGQEAYEQYF

V: TRBV6-2/TRBV6-3
size: many
J: TRBJ2-7
D: NA
DNA: TGTGCCAGCATCTTAATGAACCGGCTGGGCGAGCAGTACTTC
CDR3: CASILMNRLGEQYF

V: TRBV2
size: many
J: TRBJ2-1
D: TRBD1
DNA: TGTGCCAGCAGTTGGGACAGGGGGAAGTCTGAGCAGTTCTTC
CDR3: CASSWDRGKSEQFF

V: TRBV10-3
size: NA
J: TRBJ2-7
D: NA
DNA: TGTGCCACCCCACTAGGGACGGCGACACTCACCTACGAGCAGTACTTC
CDR3: CATPLGTATLTYEQYF

V: TRBV7-2
size: many
J: TRBJ1-6
D: NA
DNA: TGTGCCAGCAGCTTAGTCGCGGTTATTGGGCGACACAATTCACCCCTCCACTTT
CDR3: CASSLVAVIGRHNSPLHF

V: TRBV10-3
size: NA
J: TRBJ2-1
D: NA
DNA: TGTGCCATCAGTCGGGGGGCTTACAATGAGCAGTTCTTC
CDR3: CAISRGAYNEQFF

V: TRBV13
size: once
J: TRBJ2-2
D: TRBD2
DNA: TGTGCCAGCAGCTCAGGGAGGACTAGCTGGAGGCCCGGGGAGCTGTTTTTT
CDR3: CASSSGRTSWRPGELFF

V: TRBV5-1
size: many
J: TRBJ1-1
D: NA
DNA: TGCGCCAGCAGCCATCAGGGAGGAGGTGAAGCTTTCTTT
CDR3: CASSHQGGGEAFF

V: TRBV5-1
size: many
J: TRBJ1-2
D: NA
DNA: TGCGCCAGCAGCCTGATCCTGACAGCGTCTAACTATGGCTACACCTTC
CDR3: CASSLILTASNYGYTF

V: TRBV28
size: many
J: TRBJ2-7
D: NA
DNA: TGTGCCAGCAGTTTGGGGATTTCCTACGAGCAGTACTTC
CDR3: CASSLGISYEQYF

V: TRBV6-1
size: many
J: TRBJ1-1
D: NA
DNA: TGTGCCAGCAGTGAAGAAATGTGGGGGGCAGCGAACACTGAAGCTTTCTTT
CDR3: CASSEEMWGAANTEAFF

V: TRBV20-1
size: NA
J: TRBJ2-7
D: NA
DNA: TGCAGTGCCCCCAATCTAGGGGGGCGGTTCTACGAGCAGTACTTC
CDR3: CSAPNLGGRFYEQYF

V: TRBV11-3
size: many
J: TRBJ1-1
D: NA
DNA: TGTGCCAGCAGGGGACGTATCATGAACACTGAAGCTTTCTTT
CDR3: CASRGRIMNTEAFF

V: TRBV24-1
size: few
J: TRBJ2-6
D: NA
DNA: TGTGCCCCGACTTCAGGGGGGTTGCGGTCTGGGGCCAACGTCCTGACTTTC
CDR3: CAPTSGGLRSGANVLTF

V: TRBV28
size: few
J: TRBJ2-1
D: NA
DNA: TGTGCCAGCAGTTTATGGCCCCTAAACGGGAGTCTACACAATGAGCAGTTCTTC
CDR3: CASSLWPLNGSLHNEQFF

V: TRBV11-2
size: NA
J: TRBJ2-1
D: TRBD2
DNA: TGTGCCAGCAGCAAACGGCTAGCGGACGAATACAATGAGCAGTTCTTC
CDR3: CASSKRLADEYNEQFF

V: TRBV9
size: many
J: TRBJ2-1
D: NA
DNA: TGTGCCAGCAGCGCGGGCCATCAGGGGTCCAATGAGCAGTTCTTC
CDR3: CASSAGHQGSNEQFF

V: TRBV6-1
size: many
J: TRBJ2-7
D: TRBD1
DNA: TGTGCCAGCAGTACCTACACAGGGGACTCCTACGAGCAGTACTTC
CDR3: CASSTYTGDSYEQYF

V: TRBV6-1
size: many
J: TRBJ1-4
D: TRBD1
DNA: TGTGCCAGTTCTCCGGGACAGGCTGAAAAACTGTTTTTT
CDR3: CASSPGQAEKLFF

V: TRBV7-9
size: many
J: TRBJ2-1
D: NA
DNA: TGTGCCAGCAGCTCAGGGGCTAGGGACAACGCAAGGCAGTTCTTC
CDR3: CASSSGARDNARQFF

V: TRBV13
size: many
J: TRBJ2-1
D: NA
DNA: TGTGCCAGCAGCTTAGGCGGGGGTGAACACAATGAGCAGTTCTTC
CDR3: CASSLGGGEHNEQFF

V: TRBV6-1
size: many
J: TRBJ2-2
D: TRBD1
DNA: TGTGCCAGCACCAAAGGGGGCCACTCGAACACCGGGGAGCTGTTTTTT
CDR3: CASTKGGHSNTGELFF

V: TRBV4-1
size: NA
J: TRBJ2-1
D: TRBD1
DNA: TGCGCCAGCAGCCAGGGCCCTAGGACAGGGGGTAACAATGAGCAGTTCTTC
CDR3: CASSQGPRTGGNNEQFF

V: TRBV2
size: many
J: TRBJ2-1
D: TRBD2
DNA: TGTGCCAAAGGGACTAGCGGGGACAATGAGCAGTTCTTC
CDR3: CAKGTSGDNEQFF

V: TRBV7-3
size: many
J: TRBJ2-5
D: NA
DNA: TGTGCCAGCAGCGCCACGGGACGCAAAGAGACCCAGTACTTC
CDR3: CASSATGRKETQYF

V: TRBV12-3/TRBV12-4
size: many
J: TRBJ1-5
D: NA
DNA: TGTGCCAGCGCCTTTAGAGGGTTGGGTCAGCCCCAGCATTTT
CDR3: CASAFRGLGQPQHF

V: TRBV7-9
size: NA
J: TRBJ1-2
D: NA
DNA: TGTGCCAGCAGCTTATCTTTTGGGGGCGAGTTAGTTGGCTACACCTTC
CDR3: CASSLSFGGELVGYTF

V: TRBV4-2
size: many
J: TRBJ1-2
D: TRBD1
DNA: TGTGCCAGCAGCCCGATTTACCGGGACAGGGGGGGTGGCTACACCTTC
CDR3: CASSPIYRDRGGGYTF

V: TRBV11-2
size: many
J: TRBJ2-3
D: TRBD2
DNA: TGTGCCAGCAGCTTAGCCCCACTAGCGGGACCGGGGGCAGATACGCAGTATTTT
CDR3: CASSLAPLAGPGADTQYF

V: TRBV12-3/TRBV12-4
size: many
J: TRBJ1-4
D: NA
DNA: TGTGCCAGCAGTCCGCAGGGTGAAGTTGGAAAACTGTTTTTT
CDR3: CASSPQGEVGKLFF

V: TRBV12-5
size: many
J: TRBJ1-1
D: TRBD1
DNA: TGTGCTAGTGGTTTGGTACTCTCAGGGGGTGCGGACACTGAAGCTTTCTTT
CDR3: CASGLVLSGGADTEAFF

V: TRBV5-5
size: NA
J: TRBJ2-4
D: NA
DNA: TGTGCCAGCAGCTCCCTAGGGGTCCCCAAAAACATTCAGTACTTC
CDR3: CASSSLGVPKNIQYF

V: TRBV2
size: many
J: TRBJ2-7
D: NA
DNA: TGTGCCAGCAGGGTCTCGGAGGGCGAGCAGTACTTC
CDR3: CASRVSEGEQYF

V: TRBV5-8
size: NA
J: TRBJ2-7
D: TRBD1
DNA: TGTGCCAGCAGCTCCGGGACAGGGGAACAAGAGCAGTACTTC
CDR3: CASSSGTGEQEQYF

V: TRBV9
size: many
J: TRBJ2-1
D: NA
DNA: TGTGCCAGCAGCGTAGCGGGAGCCTCCTACAATGAGCAGTTCTTC
CDR3: CASSVAGASYNEQFF

V: TRBV24-1
size: many
J: TRBJ2-2
D: NA
DNA: TGTGCCACCAGTGCCTTCCTGGGACCTTCGCGCACCGGGGAGCTGTTTTTT
CDR3: CATSAFLGPSRTGELFF